These 14 T cell receptor beta chains share one sample of origin, sequenced in a study of early stage breast cancer tumors. The protocol was immunoSEQ multiplex PCR, while the TCRdb copy is restricted to in-frame clones and leaves out a portion. This sample has almost 55,000 clones; over 80% occur once, and the top ten carry less than 5%. The sequencing sample was made of blood. Receptor source: a person between 65 and 79 years old with breast cancer.

This chain joins TRBV11-3 and TRBJ2-2; 11 positions match TRBD2. Germline V lookup: CDR1 SGHNT, CDR2 YENEEA. The length of the CDR3 is 17 residues. With 5 bases clipped from V and 0 bases from J, the junction kept 5 bases outside the gene matches. The CDR3 coding sequence is TGTGCCAGCAGCCATGGGACTAGCGGAACGAACACCGGGGAGCTGTTTTTT. It is translated as CASSHGTSGTNTGELFF. Combining the CDR3 with reference TRBV11-3 and TRBJ2-2 gives the whole variable domain EAGVVQSPRYKIIEKKQPVAFWCNPISGHNTLYWYLQNLGQGPELLIRYENEEAVDDSQLPKDRFSAERLKGVDSTLKIQPAELGDSAVYLCASSHGTSGTNTGELFFGEGSRLTVL.

V usage is TRBV5-4 and J usage is TRBJ1-6; unclear D gene. The CDR3 is 16 amino acids. Germline V gene sequence: CDR1 SGHNT, CDR2 YYREEE (reference sequence). The ends were cut back, 4 bases at V and 4 bases at J, with 15 bases in the middle. CDR3 DNA: TGTGCCAGCAGCCCATCAGGAAACCTTTATAATTCACCCCTCCACTTT. It is translated as CASSPSGNLYNSPLHF.

The gene calls are TRBV28 and TRBJ2-7, with 10 positions matching TRBD2. The V gene end was trimmed by 5 bases and the J gene end by 4 bases; junction bases not matched to a gene: 8. The V gene's germline CDR1 is MDHEN and CDR2 SYDVKM. CDR3 length: 15 residues. The CDR3: CASSPALAGAYEQYF. DNA of the CDR3: TGTGCCAGCAGTCCGGCCCTAGCGGGAGCGTACGAGCAGTACTTC.

The V gene is TRBV7-9, the J gene TRBJ1-2; the match to TRBD1 covers 9 bases. J was trimmed by 6 bases and V by 4 bases; bases with no gene match: 3. The CDR3 runs 13 residues. Germline CDR1 SEHNR, CDR2 FQNEAQ (reference sequence). The CDR3 sequence: CASSSDRGDGYTF. The CDR3 nucleotides are TGTGCCAGCAGCTCAGACAGGGGGGATGGCTACACCTTC.

V usage is TRBV10-3 and J usage is TRBJ2-2; 9 bases are shared with TRBD1. The trim removed 0 bases at V and 7 bases at J, leaving 12 bases unmatched. Germline CDR1 ENHRY, CDR2 SYGVKD. The CDR3 sequence is 18 residues long. Here the CDR3 reads CAISESFGQGRTNGELFF. CDR3 coding DNA: TGTGCCATCAGTGAGTCGTTTGGACAGGGGAGAACGAACGGGGAGCTGTTTTTT.

This chain connects TRBV11-2 to TRBJ1-2, with 7 bases that match TRBD1. CDR3 length: 13 amino acids. Germline CDR1 SGHAT, CDR2 FQNNGV. The V and J ends lost 5 bases and 6 bases, in that order; junction bases with no gene match: 6. The CDR3 region is CASSLSTGNGYTF. The CDR3, as DNA: TGTGCCAGCAGCCTATCGACAGGGAATGGCTACACCTTC.

V usage is TRBV7-2 and J usage is TRBJ1-1, with D uncertain. Germline-derived CDR1 and CDR2 are SGHTA and FQGNSA. V lost 5 bases, J lost 5 bases, and 15 bases lay in between. This CDR3 has 14 residues. The CDR3 DNA sequence: TGTGCCAGCAGCAAACTAAATTCGGGGACTGAAGCTTTCTTT. Translation: CASSKLNSGTEAFF.

The gene calls are TRBV9 and TRBJ2-5; 7 bases fit TRBD1. The CDR3 is made up of 14 amino acids. Unmatched junction bases numbered 5, after V lost 1 base and J lost 5 bases. Germline lookup yields CDR1 SGDLS and CDR2 YYNGEE. The CDR3 region has the DNA TGTGCCAGCAGCGTATCAGGGACAGTTGAGACCCAGTACTTC. Protein product: CASSVSGTVETQYF.

This clone was counted only a few times. The gene calls are TRBV4-1 and TRBJ1-2, with D possibly being TRBD1 (6 bases). With 4 bases removed from V and 2 bases from J, the gap between germline ends came to 20 bases. Germline V gene data show CDR1 as MGHRA and CDR2 as YSYEKL. The CDR3 is 17 amino acids. Here the CDR3 DNA reads TGCGCCAGCAGCCCATCCGCCGGAGCAGGGGTGAACTATGGCTACACCTTC. Its translation: CASSPSAGAGVNYGYTF.

In this sample, this clone turned up a few times. V gene TRBV7-9 combines with J gene TRBJ2-7, with TRBD1 matching 9 bases. The CDR3 loop spans 14 amino acids. V was pared by 2 bases and J by 3 bases, with 2 bases of the junction left unmatched. The germline V gene encodes CDR1 SEHNR and CDR2 FQNEAQ (reference sequence). DNA for the CDR3: TGTGCCAGCAGCTTACCGGACAGGGGCTACGAGCAGTACTTC. This codes for CASSLPDRGYEQYF.

This sequence joins TRBV29-1 and TRBJ1-1; 8 bases agree with TRBD1. The V segment lost 4 bases and the J segment 4 bases; nucleotides outside the gene matches: 5. CDR3 length: 13 amino acids. Germline CDR1 reads SQVTM; CDR2 reads ANQGSEA. Written as DNA, the CDR3 is TGCAGCGTTGCAGGGGGCGAGGGCACTGAAGCTTTCTTT. Translation gives CSVAGGEGTEAFF.

The rearrangement joins TRBV30 to TRBJ2-5; maybe TRBD2 (6 bases). The CDR3 spans 14 residues. Per germline, CDR1 GTSNPN and CDR2 SVGIG (reference sequence). The ends were cut back, 7 bases at V and 5 bases at J, with 20 bases in the middle. As DNA, the CDR3 is TGTGCCTTAGTGGGCCTAGCGAAGTCGGAGACCCAGTACTTC. It translates to CALVGLAKSETQYF. Variable domain in full (rest from reference TRBV30 and TRBJ2-5): SQTIHQWPATLVQPVGSPLSLECTVEGTSNPNLYWYRQAAGRGLQLLFYSVGIGQISSEVPQNLSASRPQDRQFILSSKKLLLSDSGFYLCALVGLAKSETQYFGPGTRLLVL.

The rearrangement uses TRBV4-2 and TRBJ2-7; 10 nucleotides match TRBD2. This CDR3 comprises 17 residues. The germline gives CDR1 LGHNA, CDR2 YNFKEQ. Unmatched junction bases numbered 7, after V lost 0 bases and J lost 2 bases. The CDR3 protein is CASSQDPTSGATYEQYF. In DNA form, the CDR3 reads TGTGCCAGCAGCCAAGATCCTACTAGCGGGGCAACCTACGAGCAGTACTTC.

This clone has just one count. J is TRBJ2-7 and V is TRBV7-2; 12 positions agree with TRBD2. CDR3 length: 14 residues. Germline V gene lookup returns CDR1 SGHTA and CDR2 FQGNSA. J gave up 6 bases and V 4 bases, and 4 bases lay outside the gene matches. The CDR3 here is CASSSTSGGFEQYF. The CDR3 DNA is TGTGCCAGCAGCTCGACTAGCGGGGGTTTCGAGCAGTACTTC.